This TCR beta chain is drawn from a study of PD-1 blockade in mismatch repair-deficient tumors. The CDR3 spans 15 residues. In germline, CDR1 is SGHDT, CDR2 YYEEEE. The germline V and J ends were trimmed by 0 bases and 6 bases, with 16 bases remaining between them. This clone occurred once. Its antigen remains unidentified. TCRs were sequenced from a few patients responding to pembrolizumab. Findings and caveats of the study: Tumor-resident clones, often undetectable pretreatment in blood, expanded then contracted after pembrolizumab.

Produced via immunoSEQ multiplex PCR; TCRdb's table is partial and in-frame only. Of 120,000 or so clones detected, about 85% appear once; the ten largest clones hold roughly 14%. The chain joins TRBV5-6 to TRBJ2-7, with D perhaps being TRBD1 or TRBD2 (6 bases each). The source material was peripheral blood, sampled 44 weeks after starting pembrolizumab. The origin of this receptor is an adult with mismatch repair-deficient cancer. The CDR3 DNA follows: TGTGCCAGCAGCTTGGAATGGGGGGCCCGAGGCGAGCAGTACTTC. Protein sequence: CASSLEWGARGEQYF.